The clone carrying this TCR beta chain was detected ten times or more. Its antigen is unidentified. Samples came from axillary lymph nodes draining the breast cancer. This sample is drawn from a study of breast tumors, draining lymph nodes, adjacent tissues. Broader study findings: Tumors had less TCR diversity than lymph nodes, more than nontumor tissue.

Trimming cost V 1 base and J 0 bases, with 10 bases left between them. The CDR3 runs 17 residues. Germline loops: CDR1 LGHNA, CDR2 YNFKEQ. TCRdb redid the calling of the multiplex PCR reads with MiXCR, one entry per CDR3 protein. The sample carries under 300,000 distinct CDR3 sequences, approximately 36% recorded once. The source of this sequence is a female donor with breast cancer. Some clones in this sample may be carry-over from other donors' samples. V is TRBV4-2 and J is TRBJ1-6; D unresolved. The sequenced sample consisted of axillary lymph node tissue. The CDR3 loop is CASSQVSLSSYNSPLHF. CDR3 DNA sequence: TGTGCCAGCAGCCAAGTGTCACTTAGCTCCTATAATTCACCCCTCCACTTT.